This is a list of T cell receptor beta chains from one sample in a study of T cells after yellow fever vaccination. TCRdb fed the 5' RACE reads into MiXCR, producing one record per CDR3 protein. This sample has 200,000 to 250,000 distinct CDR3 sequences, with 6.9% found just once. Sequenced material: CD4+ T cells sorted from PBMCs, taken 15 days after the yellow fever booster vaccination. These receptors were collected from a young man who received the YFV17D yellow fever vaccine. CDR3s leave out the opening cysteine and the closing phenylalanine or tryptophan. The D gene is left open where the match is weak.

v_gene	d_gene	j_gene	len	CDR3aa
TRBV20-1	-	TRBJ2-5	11	SARTSVSETQY
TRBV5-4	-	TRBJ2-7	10	ASSLDNYEQY
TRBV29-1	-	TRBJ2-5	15	SVEGAQKQALQETQY
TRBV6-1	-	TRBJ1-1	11	ASTPEPQGRAF
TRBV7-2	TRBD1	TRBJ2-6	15	ASTGTGGPSGANVLT
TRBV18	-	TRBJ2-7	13	ASSSSGIGSYEQY
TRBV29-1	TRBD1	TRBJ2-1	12	SVGRDRKYNEQF
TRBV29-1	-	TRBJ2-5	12	SVEFWGSGETQY
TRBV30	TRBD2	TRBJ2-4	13	AWERSGITKNIQY
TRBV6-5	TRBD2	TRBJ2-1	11	ASSYIGGDEQF
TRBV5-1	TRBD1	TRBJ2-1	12	ASSPQGAKNEQF
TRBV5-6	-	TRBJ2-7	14	ASSPIAWGSSYEQY
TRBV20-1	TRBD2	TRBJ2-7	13	SAFRTSGILYEQY
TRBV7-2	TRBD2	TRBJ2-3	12	ASLPGLAGRTQY
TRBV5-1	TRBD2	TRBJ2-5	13	ASSSISGRMETQY
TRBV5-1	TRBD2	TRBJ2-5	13	ASSKTSGKAETQY
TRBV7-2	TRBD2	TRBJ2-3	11	ASLAGVGDTQY
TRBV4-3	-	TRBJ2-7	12	ASSGRRPIYEQY
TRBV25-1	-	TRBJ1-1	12	ASSVQGKLTEAF
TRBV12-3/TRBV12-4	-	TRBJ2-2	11	ASRIMGGGELF
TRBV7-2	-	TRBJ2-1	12	ASSLGRGINEQF
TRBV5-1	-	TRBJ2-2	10	ASSLEGGELF
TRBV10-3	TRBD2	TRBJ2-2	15	AISETSGRGGTGELF
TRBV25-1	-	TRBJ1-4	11	ASSGGSNEKLF
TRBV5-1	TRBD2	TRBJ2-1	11	ASSFGGDNEQF
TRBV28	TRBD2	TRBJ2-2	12	ASRGQRGTGELF
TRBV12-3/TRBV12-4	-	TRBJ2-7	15	ASSKNLGTSRVKEQY
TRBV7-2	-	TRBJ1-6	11	ASSLLVDSPLH
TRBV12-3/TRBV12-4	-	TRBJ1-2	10	ASRVGVGGYT
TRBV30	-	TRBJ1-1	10	AWSRARSWAF
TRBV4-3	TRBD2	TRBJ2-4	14	ASSQVGGSGRNIQY
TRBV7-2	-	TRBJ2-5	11	ASSLQARETQY
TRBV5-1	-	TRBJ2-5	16	ASSLDLRLTGRGETQY